What follows are 17 T cell receptor beta chains derived from one specimen sequenced in a study of T cell responses to AZD1222 COVID-19 vaccine. This table comes from immunoSEQ multiplex PCR, and its TCRdb copy is limited to in-frame clones, with some not included. The table shows under 110,000 clones, with around 84% occurring only once. This specimen consisted of peripheral blood, obtained on day 0 of AZD1222 vaccination. The receptors were sampled from an adult in good health.

The chain is built from TRBV14 and TRBJ2-1; D remains unclear. Germline CDR1 is SGHDN and CDR2 is FVKESK. V was pared by 1 base and J by 10 bases, with 14 bases between. This CDR3 comprises 14 residues. The CDR3 here is CASSQVSGFDEQFF. For the CDR3, the DNA is TGTGCCAGCAGCCAAGTTTCCGGGTTTGACGAGCAGTTCTTC.

V gene TRBV4-2 combines with J gene TRBJ1-1; D might be TRBD1 (6 bases). Trimming took off 1 base at V and 7 bases at J, with 10 bases between the two ends. This CDR3 is 13 amino acids long. The V gene's germline CDR1 is LGHNA and CDR2 YNFKEQ. In DNA, the CDR3 is TGTGCCAGCAGCCAAGCTTCGGACAGTGAAGCTTTCTTT. Encoded protein: CASSQASDSEAFF.

V usage is TRBV5-5 and J usage is TRBJ2-1, with no clear D. This CDR3 spans 16 amino acids. V lost 0 bases and J 5 bases, leaving 15 bases between the germline ends. CDR1 is SGHKS, CDR2 YYEKEE, per germline (reference sequence). CDR3 protein: CASSLEPSSWDNEQFF. Here the CDR3 DNA reads TGTGCCAGCAGCTTGGAACCCTCTTCGTGGGACAATGAGCAGTTCTTC.

The chain recombines TRBV4-1 with TRBJ1-2, with D perhaps matching TRBD1 (5 bases). The CDR3 is 14 amino acids. V shed 4 bases and J shed 2 bases, with 11 bases lying between them. The V gene's germline CDR1 is MGHRA and CDR2 YSYEKL. The CDR3 is CASSRVGQNYGYTF. The CDR3 DNA reads TGCGCCAGCAGCCGTGTGGGGCAGAACTATGGCTACACCTTC.

This rearrangement joins TRBV7-3 to TRBJ2-3; TRBD2 matches 11 bases. The CDR3 has 15 amino acids. V lost 3 bases and J lost 1; bases outside the gene matches: 0. CDR1 and CDR2 (germline): SGHTA, FQGTGA. CDR3 loop: CASSLGLAGTDTQYF. CDR3 nucleotide sequence: TGTGCCAGCAGCTTGGGACTAGCGGGCACAGATACGCAGTATTTT. Using reference TRBV7-3 and TRBJ2-3 for the parts outside the CDR3, the full variable domain is GAGVSQTPSNKVTEKGKYVELRCDPISGHTALYWYRQSLGQGPEFLIYFQGTGAADDSGLPNDRFFAVRPEGSVSTLKIQRTERGDSAVYLCASSLGLAGTDTQYFGPGTRLTVL.

The chain is built from TRBV6-5 and TRBJ1-1, with D perhaps matching TRBD1 (5 bases). This CDR3 contains 16 residues. Trimming shortened V by 0 bases and J by 2 bases, and 13 bases separated the two germline ends. Germline values: CDR1 MNHEY, CDR2 SVGAGI. Here the CDR3 reads CASSYSPTALNTEAFF. The CDR3 DNA reads TGTGCCAGCAGTTACTCTCCGACAGCCCTTAACACTGAAGCTTTCTTT.

The J gene is TRBJ2-7, the V gene TRBV19, with 7 bases matching TRBD2. The CDR3 spans 15 residues. Germline V gene data show CDR1 as LNHDA and CDR2 as SQIVND (reference sequence). V was clipped by 6 bases and J by 2 bases; unmatched bases: 10. The CDR3 protein is CASSPTSPNPYEQYF. The DNA for the CDR3 is TGTGCCAGTAGCCCGACTAGCCCGAACCCCTACGAGCAGTACTTC.

CDR3 sequence reads: CASRIIGRAEEQYF. In DNA form, the CDR3 reads TGTGCCAGCCGCATTATCGGGAGGGCCGAAGAGCAGTACTTC. The chain has TRBV5-6 and TRBJ2-7; 8 nucleotides match TRBD2. With V trimmed by 7 bases and J by 7 bases, 13 bases remained unmatched. The germline V gene has CDR1 SGHDT and CDR2 YYEEEE. The CDR3 runs to 14 residues.

This clone was seen only once. The J gene is TRBJ2-1, the V gene TRBV11-2; TRBD2 agrees at 8 bases. V was clipped by 6 bases and J by 7 bases; unmatched bases: 14. This CDR3 region has 16 residues. Germline values: CDR1 SGHAT, CDR2 FQNNGV. The CDR3 here is CASRQRAGEGTNEQFF. In nucleotides, the CDR3 is TGTGCCAGCAGACAACGAGCGGGAGAGGGTACAAATGAGCAGTTCTTC.

CDR3 sequence (DNA): TGTGCCAGCAGCTTAGTATTGTCTAAAGGTTCGGGTGAGCAGTTCTTC. Amino acid sequence: CASSLVLSKGSGEQFF. This chain uses TRBV7-2 with TRBJ2-1; D not resolved. The CDR3 consists of 16 residues. V lost 1 base and J lost 9, with 19 bases in between. The germline V gene encodes CDR1 SGHTA and CDR2 FQGNSA.

The V and J genes are TRBV12-3 or TRBV12-4 and TRBJ1-2; weak D call: TRBD1 (5 bases). The germline V and J ends were trimmed by 7 bases and 5 bases, with 14 bases remaining between them. The CDR3 is 13 residues long. The chain's CDR3 is CASTITGEYGYTF. CDR3 nucleotides: TGTGCCAGCACTATTACAGGCGAATATGGCTACACCTTC.

This chain joins TRBV2 and TRBJ1-2; no clear D. Germline lookup yields CDR1 SNHLY and CDR2 FYNNEI. With 3 bases removed from V and 6 bases from J, the gap between germline ends came to 5 bases. The CDR3 has 11 amino acids. CDR3 sequence (DNA): TGTGCCAGCAGTGACACAAATGGCTACACCTTC. Protein sequence: CASSDTNGYTF.

This chain joins TRBV29-1 and TRBJ2-1, with 8 bases matching TRBD1. The V gene's germline CDR1 is SQVTM and CDR2 ANQGSEA. After removal of 0 bases from V and 4 bases from J, the junction contained 8 bases not matched to a gene. CDR3 length equals 16 residues. CDR3 sequence (DNA): TGCAGCGTTGAAGATCTGAGGACAGGGACATACAATGAGCAGTTCTTC. Encoded protein: CSVEDLRTGTYNEQFF.

The rearrangement links TRBV5-1 to TRBJ2-2; 8 positions agree with TRBD2. Germline CDR1 and CDR2: SGHRS and YFSETQ. The CDR3 sequence is 15 residues long. After removal of 7 bases from V and 1 base from J, the junction contained 6 bases not matched to a gene. This chain's CDR3 is CASRASGQNTGELFF. The CDR3 DNA reads TGCGCCAGCCGGGCTAGCGGGCAGAACACCGGGGAGCTGTTTTTT. Supplemented by reference TRBV5-1 and TRBJ2-2, the full variable domain reads KAGVTQTPRYLIKTRGQQVTLSCSPISGHRSVSWYQQTPGQGLQFLFEYFSETQRNKGNFPGRFSGRQFSNSRSEMNVSTLELGDSALYLCASRASGQNTGELFFGEGSRLTVL.

The rearrangement joins TRBV19 to TRBJ1-3; D is ambiguous. Trimming removed 8 bases at V and 4 bases at J, with 12 bases between. CDR1 and CDR2 (germline): LNHDA, SQIVND (reference sequence). This CDR3 spans 13 amino acids. CDR3 DNA sequence: TGTGCCAGTGGTGAGGATTCAGGAAACACCATATATTTT. This codes for CASGEDSGNTIYF.

This clone occurred a few times. The chain joins TRBV10-1 to TRBJ1-5; 9 nucleotides line up with TRBD1. This CDR3 is 18 amino acids long. V trimming: 6 bases; J trimming: 2 bases; junction bases outside the gene matches: 14. Germline loops: CDR1 WNHNN, CDR2 SYGVQD (reference sequence). The CDR3 sequence is CASSPTWDRAFGNQPQHF. DNA for the CDR3: TGCGCCAGCAGCCCCACTTGGGACAGGGCCTTCGGCAATCAGCCCCAGCATTTT.

The sample holds a few counts of this clone. The J gene is TRBJ1-1, the V gene TRBV28; the D is unclear. Deletions cut 4 bases from V and 4 bases from J, with 13 bases between. The CDR3 runs to 14 residues. The germline V gene has CDR1 MDHEN and CDR2 SYDVKM. In nucleotides, the CDR3 is TGTGCCAGCAGTTACCCAAGGGCGGCCACTGAAGCTTTCTTT. This codes for CASSYPRAATEAFF.